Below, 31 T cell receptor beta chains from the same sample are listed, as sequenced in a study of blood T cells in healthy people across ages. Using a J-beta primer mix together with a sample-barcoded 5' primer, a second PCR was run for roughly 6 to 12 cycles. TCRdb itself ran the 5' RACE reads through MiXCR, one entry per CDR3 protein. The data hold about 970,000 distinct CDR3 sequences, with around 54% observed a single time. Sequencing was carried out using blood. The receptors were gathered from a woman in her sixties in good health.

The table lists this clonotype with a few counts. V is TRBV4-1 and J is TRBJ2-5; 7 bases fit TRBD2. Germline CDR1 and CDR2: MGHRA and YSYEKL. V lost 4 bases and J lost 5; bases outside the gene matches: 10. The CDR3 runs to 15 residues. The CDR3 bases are TGCGCCAGCAGCCGATACCTAGCGGTCCGGGAGACCCAGTACTTC. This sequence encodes CASSRYLAVRETQYF.

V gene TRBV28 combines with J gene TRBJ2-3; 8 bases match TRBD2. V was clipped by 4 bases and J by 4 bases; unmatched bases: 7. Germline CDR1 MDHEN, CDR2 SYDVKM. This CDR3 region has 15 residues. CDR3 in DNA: TGTGCCAGCAGTTCCCTCACTAGCGGCGCAGATACGCAGTATTTT. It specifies CASSSLTSGADTQYF.

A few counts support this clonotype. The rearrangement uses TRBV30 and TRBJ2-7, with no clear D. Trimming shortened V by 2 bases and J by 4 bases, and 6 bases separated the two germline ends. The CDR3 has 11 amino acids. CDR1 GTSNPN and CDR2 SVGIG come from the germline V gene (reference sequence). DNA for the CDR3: TGTGCCTGGAGTCCCAGATACGAGCAGTACTTC. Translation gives CAWSPRYEQYF. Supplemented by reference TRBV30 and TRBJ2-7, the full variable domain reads SQTIHQWPATLVQPVGSPLSLECTVEGTSNPNLYWYRQAAGRGLQLLFYSVGIGQISSEVPQNLSASRPQDRQFILSSKKLLLSDSGFYLCAWSPRYEQYFGPGTRLTVT.

CDR3 coding DNA: TGCAGTGCTACTCCCTTCTACGAGCAGTACTTC. It yields the protein CSATPFYEQYF. The J gene is TRBJ2-7, the V gene TRBV20-1; D is unclear. This CDR3 region has 11 residues. Germline values: CDR1 DFQATT, CDR2 SNEGSKA (reference sequence). V lost 4 bases and J lost 3, with 7 bases in between.

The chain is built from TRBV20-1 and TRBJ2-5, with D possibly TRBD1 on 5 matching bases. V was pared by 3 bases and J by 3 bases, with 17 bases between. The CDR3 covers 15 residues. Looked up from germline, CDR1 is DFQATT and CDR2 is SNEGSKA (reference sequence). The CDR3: CSASTPGLGEETQYF. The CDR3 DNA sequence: TGCAGTGCTAGTACCCCGGGCCTAGGGGAAGAGACCCAGTACTTC.

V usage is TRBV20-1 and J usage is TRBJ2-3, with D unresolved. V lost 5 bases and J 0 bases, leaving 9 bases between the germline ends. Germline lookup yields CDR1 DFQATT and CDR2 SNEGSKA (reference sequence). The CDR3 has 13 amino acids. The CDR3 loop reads CSARTVSTDTQYF. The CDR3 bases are TGCAGTGCTCGGACGGTGAGCACAGATACGCAGTATTTT.

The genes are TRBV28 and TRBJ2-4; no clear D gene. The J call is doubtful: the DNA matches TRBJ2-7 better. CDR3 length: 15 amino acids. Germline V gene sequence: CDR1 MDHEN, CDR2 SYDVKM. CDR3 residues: CASSLGQPWAYEQYF. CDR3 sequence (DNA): TGTGCCAGCAGTTTAGGGCAACCCTGGGCCTACGAGCAGTACTTC.

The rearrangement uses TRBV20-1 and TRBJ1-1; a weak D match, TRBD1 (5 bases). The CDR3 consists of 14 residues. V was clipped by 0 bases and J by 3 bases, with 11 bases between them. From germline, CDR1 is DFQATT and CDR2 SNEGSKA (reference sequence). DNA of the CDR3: TGCAGTGCTAGAGATCTGTGGGGGGACACTGAAGCTTTCTTT. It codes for CSARDLWGDTEAFF.

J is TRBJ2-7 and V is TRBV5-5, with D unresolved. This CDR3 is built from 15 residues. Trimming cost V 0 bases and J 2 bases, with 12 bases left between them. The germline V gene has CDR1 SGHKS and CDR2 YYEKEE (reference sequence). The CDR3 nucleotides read TGTGCCAGCAGCTTGGTAGAATTTTCCCCCTACGAGCAGTACTTC. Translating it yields CASSLVEFSPYEQYF.

CDR3 sequence (DNA): TGCAGTGCTCGCTTACCCAATAATCCAGATAGCAATCAGCCCCAGCATTTT. It codes for CSARLPNNPDSNQPQHF. The V and J genes are TRBV20-1 and TRBJ1-5; D call uncertain. This CDR3 is built from 17 residues. Trimming pared 5 bases from V and 0 bases from J, leaving 20 bases between. CDR1 is DFQATT and CDR2 is SNEGSKA in the germline V gene (reference sequence).

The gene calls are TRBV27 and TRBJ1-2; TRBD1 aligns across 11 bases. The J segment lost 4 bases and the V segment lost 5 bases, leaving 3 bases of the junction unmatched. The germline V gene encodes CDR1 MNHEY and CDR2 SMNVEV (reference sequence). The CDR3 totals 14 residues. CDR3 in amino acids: CASSQGQGVYGYTF. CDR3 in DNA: TGTGCCAGCAGTCAGGGACAGGGGGTCTATGGCTACACCTTC.

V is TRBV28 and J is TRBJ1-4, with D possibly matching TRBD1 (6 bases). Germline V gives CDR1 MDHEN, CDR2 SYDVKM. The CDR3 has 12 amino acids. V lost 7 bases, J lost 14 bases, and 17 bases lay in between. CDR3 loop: CASNTVTGGLFF. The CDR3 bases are TGTGCCAGCAACACTGTGACAGGAGGGCTGTTTTTT. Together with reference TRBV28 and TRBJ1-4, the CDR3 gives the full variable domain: DVKVTQSSRYLVKRTGEKVFLECVQDMDHENMFWYRQDPGLGLRLIYFSYDVKMKEKGDIPEGYSVSREKKERFSLILESASTNQTSMYLCASNTVTGGLFFGSGTQLSVL.

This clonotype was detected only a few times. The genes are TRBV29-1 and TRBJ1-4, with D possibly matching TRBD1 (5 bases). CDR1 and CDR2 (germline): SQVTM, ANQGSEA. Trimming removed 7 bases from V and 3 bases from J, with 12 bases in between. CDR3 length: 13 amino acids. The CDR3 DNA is TGCAGCGGAATAGGGGTGGCTAATGAAAAACTGTTTTTT. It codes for CSGIGVANEKLFF.

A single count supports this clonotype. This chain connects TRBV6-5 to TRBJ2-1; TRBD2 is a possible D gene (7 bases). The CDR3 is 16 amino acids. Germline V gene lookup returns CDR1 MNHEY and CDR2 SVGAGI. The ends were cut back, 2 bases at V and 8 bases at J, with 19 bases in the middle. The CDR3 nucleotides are TGTGCCAGCAGTTACGCCAGGGAGGGGGGCTCGGATGAGCAGTTCTTC. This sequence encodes CASSYAREGGSDEQFF.

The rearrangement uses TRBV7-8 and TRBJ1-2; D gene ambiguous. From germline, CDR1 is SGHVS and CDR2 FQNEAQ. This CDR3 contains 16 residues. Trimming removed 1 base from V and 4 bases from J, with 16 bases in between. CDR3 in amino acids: CASSLDRLVFGYGYTF. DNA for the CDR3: TGTGCCAGCAGCTTAGATCGTCTGGTTTTCGGCTATGGCTACACCTTC.

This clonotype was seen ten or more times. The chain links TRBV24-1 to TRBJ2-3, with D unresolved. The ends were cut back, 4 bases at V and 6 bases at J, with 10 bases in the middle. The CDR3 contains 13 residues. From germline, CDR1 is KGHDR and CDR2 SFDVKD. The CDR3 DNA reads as TGTGCCACCAGTGACCAAGGGCGGGATACGCAGTATTTT. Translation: CATSDQGRDTQYF.

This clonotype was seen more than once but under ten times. CDR3 region: CASSYRYRGRETQYF. CDR3 coding DNA: TGTGCCAGCAGTTACAGATACAGGGGACGGGAGACCCAGTACTTC. The chain joins TRBV6-5 to TRBJ2-5; 7 positions agree with TRBD1. CDR3 length equals 15 residues. V shed 2 bases, J shed 5 bases, and the junction held 8 bases outside the gene matches. Germline CDR1 and CDR2: MNHEY and SVGAGI.

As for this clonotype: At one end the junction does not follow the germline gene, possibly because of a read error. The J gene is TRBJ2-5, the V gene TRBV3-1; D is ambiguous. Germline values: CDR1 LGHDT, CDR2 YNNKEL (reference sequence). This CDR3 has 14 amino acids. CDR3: CAGSQDLVAETQYF. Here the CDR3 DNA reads TGTGCCGGCAGCCAAGATCTCGTGGCGGAGACCCAGTACTTC.

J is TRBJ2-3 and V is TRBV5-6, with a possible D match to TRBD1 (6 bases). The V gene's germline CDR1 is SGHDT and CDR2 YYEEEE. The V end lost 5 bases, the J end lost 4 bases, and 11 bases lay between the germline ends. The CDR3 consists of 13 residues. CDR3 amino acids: CASRSWTADTQYF. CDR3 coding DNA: TGTGCCAGCAGATCCTGGACAGCAGATACGCAGTATTTT.

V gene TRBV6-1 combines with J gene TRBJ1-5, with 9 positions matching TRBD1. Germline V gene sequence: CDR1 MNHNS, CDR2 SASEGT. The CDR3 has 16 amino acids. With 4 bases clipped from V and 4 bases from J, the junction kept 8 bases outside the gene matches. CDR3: CASSVGGTGLNQPQHF. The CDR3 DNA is TGTGCCAGCAGTGTAGGGGGGACAGGGCTTAATCAGCCCCAGCATTTT.

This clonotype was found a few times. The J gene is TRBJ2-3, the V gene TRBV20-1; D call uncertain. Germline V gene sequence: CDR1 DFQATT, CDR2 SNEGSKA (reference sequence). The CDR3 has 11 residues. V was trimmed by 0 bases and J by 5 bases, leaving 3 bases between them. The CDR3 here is CSARDQDTQYF. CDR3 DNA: TGCAGTGCTAGAGACCAAGATACGCAGTATTTT.

CDR3 protein: CASTGWEDTEAFF. CDR3 DNA: TGTGCCAGTACAGGTTGGGAGGACACTGAAGCTTTCTTT. This chain links TRBV19 with TRBJ1-1, with no clear D. The V end lost 7 bases, the J end lost 3 bases, and 12 bases lay between the germline ends. Germline CDR1 reads LNHDA; CDR2 reads SQIVND (reference sequence). The CDR3 has 13 amino acids.

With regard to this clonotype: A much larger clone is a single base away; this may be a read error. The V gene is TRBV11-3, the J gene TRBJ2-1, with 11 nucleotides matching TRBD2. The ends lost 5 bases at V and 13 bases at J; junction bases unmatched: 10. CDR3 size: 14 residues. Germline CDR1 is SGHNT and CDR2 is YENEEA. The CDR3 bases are TGTGCCAGCAGCCAACTAGCGGGAGTAGAGACCCAGTTCTTC. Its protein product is CASSQLAGVETQFF.

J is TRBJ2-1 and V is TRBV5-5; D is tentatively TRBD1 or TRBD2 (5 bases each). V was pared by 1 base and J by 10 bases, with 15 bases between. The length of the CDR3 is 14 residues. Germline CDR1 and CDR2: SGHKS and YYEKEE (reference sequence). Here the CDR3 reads CASSLSWGSSEQFF. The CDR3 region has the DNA TGTGCCAGCAGCTTGTCGTGGGGGAGTTCGGAGCAGTTCTTC. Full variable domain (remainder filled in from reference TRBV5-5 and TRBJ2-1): DAGVTQSPTHLIKTRGQQVTLRCSPISGHKSVSWYQQVLGQGPQFIFQYYEKEERGRGNFPDRFSARQFPNYSSELNVNALLLGDSALYLCASSLSWGSSEQFFGPGTRLTVL.

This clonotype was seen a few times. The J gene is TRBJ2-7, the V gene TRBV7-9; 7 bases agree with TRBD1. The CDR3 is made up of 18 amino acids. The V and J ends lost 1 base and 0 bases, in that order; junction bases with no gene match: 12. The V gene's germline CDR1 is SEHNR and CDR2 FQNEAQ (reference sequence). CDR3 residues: CASSLVRVRDRASYEQYF. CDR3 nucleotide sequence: TGTGCCAGCAGCTTAGTACGGGTCCGGGACAGAGCCTCCTACGAGCAGTACTTC.

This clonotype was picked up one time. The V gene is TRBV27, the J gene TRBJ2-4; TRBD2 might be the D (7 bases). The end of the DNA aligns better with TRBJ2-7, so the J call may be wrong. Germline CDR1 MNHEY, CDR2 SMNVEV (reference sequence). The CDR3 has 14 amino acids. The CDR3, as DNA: TGTGCCAGCGCTATGGGGGGGGCGTCCTACGAGCAGTACTTC. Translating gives CASAMGGASYEQYF.

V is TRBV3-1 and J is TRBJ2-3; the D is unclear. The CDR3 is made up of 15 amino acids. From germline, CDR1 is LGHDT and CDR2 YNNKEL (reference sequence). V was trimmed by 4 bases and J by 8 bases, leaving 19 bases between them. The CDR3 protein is CASSPQPGRLGTQYF. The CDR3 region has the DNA TGTGCCAGCAGCCCGCAGCCGGGTAGGTTAGGTACGCAGTATTTT.

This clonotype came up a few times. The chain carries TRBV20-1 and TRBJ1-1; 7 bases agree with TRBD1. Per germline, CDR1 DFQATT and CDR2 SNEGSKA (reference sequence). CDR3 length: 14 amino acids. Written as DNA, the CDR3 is TGCGGATACAGGGGTAGTCGGCGAGAAACTGAAGCTTTCTTT. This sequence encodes CGYRGSRRETEAFF.

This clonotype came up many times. CDR3 loop: CASIRALVNVSGANVLTF. The CDR3 nucleotides read TGTGCCAGCATACGGGCCCTCGTTAACGTCTCTGGGGCCAACGTCCTGACTTTC. The chain joins TRBV2 to TRBJ2-6, with D unresolved. Looked up from germline, CDR1 is SNHLY and CDR2 is FYNNEI. The CDR3 sequence is 18 residues long. V lost 7 bases, J lost 0 bases, and 19 bases lay in between.

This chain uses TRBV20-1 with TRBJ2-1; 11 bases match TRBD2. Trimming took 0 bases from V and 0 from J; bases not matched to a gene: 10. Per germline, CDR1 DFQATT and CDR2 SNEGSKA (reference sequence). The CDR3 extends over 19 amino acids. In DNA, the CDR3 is TGCAGTGCTAGAGACCCGATGGCTAGCGGGAGGAACTCCTACAATGAGCAGTTCTTC. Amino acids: CSARDPMASGRNSYNEQFF.

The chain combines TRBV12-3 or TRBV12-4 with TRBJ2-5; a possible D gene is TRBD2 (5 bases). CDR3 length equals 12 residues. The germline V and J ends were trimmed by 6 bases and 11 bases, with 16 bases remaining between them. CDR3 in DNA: TGTGCCAGCAGCCGATCTCTCGGGGAGCAGTACTTC. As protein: CASSRSLGEQYF.